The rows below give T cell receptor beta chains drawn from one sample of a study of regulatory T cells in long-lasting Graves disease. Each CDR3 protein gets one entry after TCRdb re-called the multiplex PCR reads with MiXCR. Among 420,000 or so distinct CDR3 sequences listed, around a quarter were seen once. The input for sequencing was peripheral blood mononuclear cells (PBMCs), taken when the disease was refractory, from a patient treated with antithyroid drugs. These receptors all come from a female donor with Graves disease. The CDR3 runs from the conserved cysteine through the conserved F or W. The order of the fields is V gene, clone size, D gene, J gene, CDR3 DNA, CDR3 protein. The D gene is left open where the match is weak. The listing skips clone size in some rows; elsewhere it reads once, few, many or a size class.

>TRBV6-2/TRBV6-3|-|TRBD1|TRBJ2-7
TGTGCCAGCAGTTACGGGACAGGGGACCACGAGCAGTACTTC
CASSYGTGDHEQYF
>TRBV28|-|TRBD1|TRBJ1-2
TGTGCCAGCAGTTTGGGGACAGGGAGTCACACCTTC
CASSLGTGSHTF
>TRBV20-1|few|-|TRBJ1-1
TGCAGTGCTAGAGATAACGCTGAAGCTTTCTTT
CSARDNAEAFF
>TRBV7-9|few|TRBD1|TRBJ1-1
TGTGCCAGCAGCAACTCACAGGGGCACGAAGCTTTCTTT
CASSNSQGHEAFF
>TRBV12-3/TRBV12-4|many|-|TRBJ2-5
TGTGCCAGCAGTTTAACTTCCGAAACTAAGACGACCCAGTACTTC
CASSLTSETKTTQYF
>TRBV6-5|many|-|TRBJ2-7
TGTGCCAGCAGTTACCCGGGCCTTATGGACGAGCAGTACTTC
CASSYPGLMDEQYF
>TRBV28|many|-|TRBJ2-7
TGTGCCAGCAGTTCCGAGGGCGAAGGTCAGGAGCAGTACTTC
CASSSEGEGQEQYF
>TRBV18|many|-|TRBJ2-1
TGTGCCAGCTCACCAGGGGGGTCCTACAATGAGCAGTTCTTC
CASSPGGSYNEQFF
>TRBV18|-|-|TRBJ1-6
TGTGCCAGCTCACCACGGGGGCCGACAAATAATTCACCCCTCCACTTT
CASSPRGPTNNSPLHF
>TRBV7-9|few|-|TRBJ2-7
TGTGCCAGCAGCTTCATGACAAGTGGGCACGAGCAGTACTTC
CASSFMTSGHEQYF
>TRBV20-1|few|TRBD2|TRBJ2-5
TGCAGTGCTAGTATCCTAGCGGGAGAGACCCAGTACTTC
CSASILAGETQYF
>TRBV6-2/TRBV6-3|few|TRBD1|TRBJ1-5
TGTGCCAGCAGTTACTCACAGGGGTCCAGCAATCAGCCCCAGCATTTT
CASSYSQGSSNQPQHF
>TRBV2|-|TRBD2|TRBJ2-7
TGTGCCAGCAGGAAGACTAGCGGGAGCTCCGCCAAGCAGTACTTC
CASRKTSGSSAKQYF
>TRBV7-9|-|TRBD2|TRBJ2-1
TGTGCCAGCAGCCGTGCGACTAGCCCTCATGAGCAGTTCTTC
CASSRATSPHEQFF
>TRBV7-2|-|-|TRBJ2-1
TGTGCCAGCAGCTTAGAACTAATCGCGATAGCCGGGCAGTTCTTC
CASSLELIAIAGQFF
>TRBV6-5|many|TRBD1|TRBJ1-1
TGTGCCAGCAGTTATGTTCTCCTTGACAGGGTGGGCACTGAAGCTTTCTTT
CASSYVLLDRVGTEAFF
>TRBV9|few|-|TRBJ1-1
TGTGCCAGCAGCGTAGAGGAATTCACTGAAGCTTTCTTT
CASSVEEFTEAFF
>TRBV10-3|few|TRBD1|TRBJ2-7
TGTGCCATCAGCCCCGGGACAGGTATTCTCGAGCAGTACTTC
CAISPGTGILEQYF
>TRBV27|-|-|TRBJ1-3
TGTGCCAGCAGTTCCAGAGGTCCTGGAAACACCATATATTTT
CASSSRGPGNTIYF
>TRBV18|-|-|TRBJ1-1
TGTGCCAGCTCACCATCGACCAGGGAGGTGAACACTGGAGCTTTCTTT
CASSPSTREVNTGAFF
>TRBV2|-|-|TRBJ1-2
TGTGCCAGCAGTGTCCTTGGGGGCTACACCTTC
CASSVLGGYTF
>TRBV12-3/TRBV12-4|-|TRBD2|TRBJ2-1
TGTGCCACCAGATTGGAAGGAGGGGCTAGCGGTGAAAATGAGCAGTTCTTC
CATRLEGGASGENEQFF
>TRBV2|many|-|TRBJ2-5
TGTGCCAGCACGACCCCTTTGGAGACCCAGTACTTC
CASTTPLETQYF
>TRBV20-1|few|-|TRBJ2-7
TGCAGTGCTATCGGACAAGGGACAACCTACGAGCAGTACTTC
CSAIGQGTTYEQYF
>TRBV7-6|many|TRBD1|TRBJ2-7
TGTGCCAGCAGCTCTTGGGACAGCCGCTACGAGCAGTACTTC
CASSSWDSRYEQYF
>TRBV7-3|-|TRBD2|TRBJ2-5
TGTGCCAGCAGCTTACGGGCTAGCGGGAGAGAGACCCAGTACTTC
CASSLRASGRETQYF
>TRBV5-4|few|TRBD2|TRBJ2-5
TGTGCCAGCAGCTTGGATAGCGGGAGTGGAGAGACCCAGTACTTC
CASSLDSGSGETQYF
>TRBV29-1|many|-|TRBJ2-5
TGCAGCGTTGAAGAGATCCGTGGGGAGACCCAGTACTTC
CSVEEIRGETQYF
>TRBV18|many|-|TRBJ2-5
TGTGCCAGCTCACGCGAGGAAGAGACCCAGTACTTC
CASSREEETQYF
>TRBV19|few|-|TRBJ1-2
TGTGCCAGTAGGGGAACCTATGGCTACACCTTC
CASRGTYGYTF
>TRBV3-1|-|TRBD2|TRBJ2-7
TGTGCCAGCAGCCAAGGGGCTAGCGGGAGCTCCTACGAGCAGTACTTC
CASSQGASGSSYEQYF
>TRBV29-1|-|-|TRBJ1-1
TGCAGCGTGACAATAAGAGGGGCCGTCTTGAACACTGAAGCTTTCTTT
CSVTIRGAVLNTEAFF
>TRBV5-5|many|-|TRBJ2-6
TGTGCCAGCAGCGGGGGCCGTTTGGGTACCGGGGCCAACGTCCTGACTTTC
CASSGGRLGTGANVLTF
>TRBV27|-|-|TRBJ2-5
TGTGCCAGCAGCCTACCCTCTAGGCGGGAGACCCAGTACTTC
CASSLPSRRETQYF
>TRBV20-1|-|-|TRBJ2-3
TGCAGTGCTGTCCAGGATACGCAGTATTTT
CSAVQDTQYF
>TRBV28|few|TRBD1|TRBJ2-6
TGTGCCAGCAGTGGAGCAAGACAGGGGCGGCAAGTCACTGGGGCCAACGTCCTGACTTTC
CASSGARQGRQVTGANVLTF
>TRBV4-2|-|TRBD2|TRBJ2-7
TGTGCCAGCAGCAACCTTGGGCTAGCGGGAGGAACGTACGAGCAGTACTTC
CASSNLGLAGGTYEQYF
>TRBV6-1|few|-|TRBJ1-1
TGTGCCAGCAGTGAAATCAGACATGAATTT
CASSEIRHEF
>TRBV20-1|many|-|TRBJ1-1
TGCAGTGCTAGTCAGGGGCACACTGAAGCTTTCTTT
CSASQGHTEAFF
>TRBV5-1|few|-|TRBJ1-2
TGCGCCAGCAGCACCGGCGCTGGCTACACCTTC
CASSTGAGYTF
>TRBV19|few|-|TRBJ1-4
TGTGCCAGTTGCCTGAGGGTGGGCGCAACTAATGAAAAACTGTTTTTT
CASCLRVGATNEKLFF
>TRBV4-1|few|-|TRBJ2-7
TGCGCCAGCAGCCACGGAAGCGATACCGGGACCCATGGGCCCTACGAGCAGTACTTC
CASSHGSDTGTHGPYEQYF
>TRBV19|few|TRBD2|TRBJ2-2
TGTGCCAGTAGTATGATGGTAGCGGGATCCGGGGAGCTGTTTTTT
CASSMMVAGSGELFF
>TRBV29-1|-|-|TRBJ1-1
TGCAGCGTTGGGGCCCCTATGAACACTGAAGCTTTCTTT
CSVGAPMNTEAFF
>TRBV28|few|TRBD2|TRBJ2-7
TGTGCCAGCAGTTTACCAGGCGGACTAGCGGGAGCGGACGAGCAGTACTTC
CASSLPGGLAGADEQYF
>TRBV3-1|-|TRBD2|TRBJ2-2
TGTGCCAGCGGGACTAGCGGGAGGGCCCGTACCGGGGAGCTGTTTTTT
CASGTSGRARTGELFF
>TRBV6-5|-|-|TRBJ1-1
TGTGCCAGCAGTTCTACAGCCCGGGGGATGAACACTGAAGCTTTCTTT
CASSSTARGMNTEAFF
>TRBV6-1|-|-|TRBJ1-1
TGTGCCAGCAACGAGGGCACTGAAGCTTTCTTT
CASNEGTEAFF
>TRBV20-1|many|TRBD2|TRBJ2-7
TGCAGTGCTAGGGGACTAGCGAGTTACGAGCAGTACTTC
CSARGLASYEQYF
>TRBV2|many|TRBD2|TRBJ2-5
TGTGCCAGCAGCGAGACAGTAGGGCTAGCGGGAGGCCCCCAATTTTATCGAGAGACCCAGTACTTC
CASSETVGLAGGPQFYRETQYF